These 11 T cell receptor beta chains came from one sample sequenced in a study of T-cell reconstitution after alpha-beta-depleted transplantation in children. As it was prepared, the TCRbeta library received unique molecular identifiers. One entry per CDR3 protein results from TCRdb running MiXCR on the PCR reads. The sample records about 260,000 distinct CDR3 sequences, around 7.8% being singletons. Sample: PBMCs, mostly from graft donor cells, taken 180 days after TCRalphabeta/CD19-depleted stem cell transplant. The receptor source for this set is a male patient under 18 who had a stem cell transplant for acute lymphoblastic leukemia, so the T cells may come from the graft donor.

Many counts were recorded for this clonotype. The chain combines TRBV12-3 or TRBV12-4 with TRBJ1-3; D is unclear. The CDR3 is 13 residues long. V dropped 6 bases and J dropped 0 bases, with 6 bases sitting between them. The CDR3 region is CASSWTSGNTIYF. CDR3 bases: TGTGCCAGCAGCTGGACCTCTGGAAACACCATATATTTT.

This clonotype occurred many times. This rearrangement joins TRBV2 to TRBJ2-5; TRBD2 matches at 10 bases. The CDR3 extends over 16 amino acids. The germline V gene encodes CDR1 SNHLY and CDR2 FYNNEI. V trimming: 3 bases; J trimming: 5 bases; junction bases outside the gene matches: 9. For the CDR3, the DNA is TGTGCCAGCAGTGATGAGGTAGCGGGAGGTAGGGAGACCCAGTACTTC. As protein: CASSDEVAGGRETQYF.

This clonotype is deemed medium-sized. The rearrangement links TRBV6-2 or TRBV6-3 to TRBJ2-7; tentative D call: TRBD1 (5 bases). Germline V gene sequence: CDR1 MNHEY, CDR2 SVGEGT. V lost 8 bases and J 7 bases, leaving 21 bases between the germline ends. This CDR3 contains 14 residues. The CDR3 DNA sequence: TGTGCCAGCCATTCCCTGGACACAACGGAGGAGCAGTACTTC. It codes for CASHSLDTTEEQYF.

This clonotype has just a few counts. This chain joins TRBV18 and TRBJ1-5; TRBD1 is a possible D gene (6 bases). This CDR3 is 14 amino acids long. CDR1 and CDR2 (germline): KGHSH, LQKENI. Trimming took 1 base from V and 4 from J, leaving 8 bases between them. The CDR3 nucleotides read TGTGCCAGCTCACCACGAAGGGGGAATCAGCCCCAGCATTTT. It yields the protein CASSPRRGNQPQHF.

This clonotype occurred many times. The V and J genes are TRBV21-1 and TRBJ2-7; TRBD2 is the table's D call, not checked against the DNA. TRBV21-1 is designated a pseudogene. CDR3 size: 18 residues. The CDR3 protein is CASSKQLAGGPPSYEQYF. CDR3 bases: TGTGCCAGCAGCAAACAGCTAGCGGGAGGTCCTCCCTCCTACGAGCAGTACTTC.

This clonotype has a count of ten or more. The chain carries TRBV11-2 and TRBJ2-3, with a weak D call TRBD1 (5 bases). CDR1 SGHAT and CDR2 FQNNGV come from the germline V gene. The CDR3 covers 15 residues. Trimming removed 5 bases from V and 2 bases from J, with 14 bases in between. The CDR3 coding sequence is TGTGCCAGCAGCCGTGGACAAGGGATCACAGATACGCAGTATTTT. This codes for CASSRGQGITDTQYF.

This clonotype was counted at least ten times. J is TRBJ2-7 and V is TRBV7-6; the D is unclear. With 0 bases removed from V and 5 bases from J, the gap between germline ends came to 14 bases. Germline CDR1 and CDR2: SGHVS and FNYEAQ. CDR3 length: 15 residues. The CDR3 DNA reads as TGTGCCAGCAGCTTAGCCCCCATTGACACTCACGAGCAGTACTTC. It encodes CASSLAPIDTHEQYF.

The chain joins TRBV13 to TRBJ1-1; weak D call: TRBD1 (6 bases). This CDR3 comprises 13 residues. Germline assignment: CDR1 PRHDT and CDR2 FYEKMQ (reference sequence). V was clipped by 8 bases and J by 1 base, with 11 bases between them. The CDR3 DNA reads TGTGCCAGCTGGGGGACATCGAACACTGAAGCTTTCTTT. It translates to CASWGTSNTEAFF.

V is TRBV11-1 and J is TRBJ2-5; TRBD1 is a possible D gene (6 bases). V lost 3 bases to trimming and J lost 2 bases, with 22 bases between them. Germline V gene data show CDR1 as SGHAT and CDR2 as FQDESV (reference sequence). This CDR3 comprises 18 residues. In nucleotides, the CDR3 is TGTGCCAGCAGCTTCCCACAGGGCCCCGCGCCAATACAAGAGACCCAGTACTTC. Its protein product is CASSFPQGPAPIQETQYF.

The sample holds many counts of this clonotype. The chain joins TRBV5-1 to TRBJ1-1, with D unclear. The CDR3 extends over 14 amino acids. With 0 bases removed from V and 4 bases from J, the gap between germline ends came to 10 bases. Germline CDR1 and CDR2: SGHRS and YFSETQ. The CDR3: CASSLAVGSTEAFF. The CDR3 DNA reads TGCGCCAGCAGCTTGGCCGTCGGGAGCACTGAAGCTTTCTTT.

At least ten counts were recorded for this clonotype. The chain is built from TRBV27 and TRBJ2-7, with 9 bases lining up with TRBD1. CDR1 is MNHEY and CDR2 is SMNVEV in the germline V gene (reference sequence). V lost 5 bases and J lost 4; bases outside the gene matches: 9. The CDR3 runs to 15 residues. The CDR3 loop is CASSQTGGTGYEQYF. CDR3 DNA: TGTGCCAGCAGTCAAACAGGGGGCACCGGGTACGAGCAGTACTTC.